The T cell receptor (beta chain) described here comes from a study of CD8 T cells in ankylosing spondylitis. Library preparation for TCR beta used quantitative 5'-RACE with molecular barcodes. TCRdb called the 5' RACE reads again in MiXCR, with one record for every CDR3 protein. The top ten clones hold about 0.49% of a sample with about 800,000 distinct CDR3 sequences, about 10% of them seen once. Trimming stripped 4 bases from V and 4 bases from J, with 12 bases between. The CDR3 is 14 residues long. Per germline, CDR1 MNHEY and CDR2 SVGAGI. With regard to this clonotype: Its specificity is not known.

Whole-study findings and limits: Disease-linked clones reportedly concentrated significantly in matched ankylosing spondylitis synovial fluid. A TCR beta motif of under ten highly homologous variants seemed to mark ankylosing spondylitis blood.

This sequence was found in a male donor with ankylosing spondylitis. The chain couples TRBV6-5 to TRBJ2-3, with D unclear. The sequencing input was blood, either unsorted or a sorted T cell fraction (not recorded which). The CDR3 loop is CASSSPEKADTQYF. The CDR3 DNA is TGTGCCAGCAGTTCCCCCGAGAAGGCAGATACGCAGTATTTT.